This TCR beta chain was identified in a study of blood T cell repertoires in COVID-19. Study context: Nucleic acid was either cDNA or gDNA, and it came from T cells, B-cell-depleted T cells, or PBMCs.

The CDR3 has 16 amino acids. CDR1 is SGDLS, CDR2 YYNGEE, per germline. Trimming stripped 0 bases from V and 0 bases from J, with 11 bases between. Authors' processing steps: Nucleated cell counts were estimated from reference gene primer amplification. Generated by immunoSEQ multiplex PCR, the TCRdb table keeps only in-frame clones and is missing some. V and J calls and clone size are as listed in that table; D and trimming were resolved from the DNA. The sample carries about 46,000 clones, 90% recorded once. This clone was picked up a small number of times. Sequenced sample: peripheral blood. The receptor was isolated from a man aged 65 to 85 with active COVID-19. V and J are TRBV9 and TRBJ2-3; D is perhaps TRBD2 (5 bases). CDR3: CASSVGPRTSTDTQYF. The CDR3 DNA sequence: TGTGCCAGCAGCGTAGGGCCGAGGACTAGCACAGATACGCAGTATTTT. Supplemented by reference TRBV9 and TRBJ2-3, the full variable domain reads DSGVTQTPKHLITATGQRVTLRCSPRSGDLSVYWYQQSLDQGLQFLIQYYNGEERAKGNILERFSAQQFPDLHSELNLSSLELGDSALYFCASSVGPRTSTDTQYFGPGTRLTVL.